Presented here are 13 T cell receptor beta chains from one specimen sequenced in a study of beta chain features in type 1 diabetes. All of the isolated RNA was reverse transcribed, so expressed TCRB transcripts were sequenced. The method was immunoSEQ multiplex PCR; TCRdb's version includes in-frame clones alone and lacks a portion of them. The sample has about 250,000 clones; roughly 14% are singletons. Input material: naive CD4+ T cells from blood. The source of these receptors is a woman between 40 and 50 years old in good health.

This chain uses TRBV5-1 with TRBJ1-1; the match to TRBD1 covers 12 bases. J gave up 3 bases and V 2 bases, and 11 bases lay outside the gene matches. CDR1 and CDR2 from the germline V gene are SGHRS and YFSETQ. The CDR3 runs to 18 residues. The CDR3 sequence is CASSLEGQGASMDTEAFF. In DNA form, the CDR3 reads TGCGCCAGCAGCTTAGAGGGACAGGGGGCCTCTATGGACACTGAAGCTTTCTTT.

This clone showed up many times. The chain links TRBV4-2 to TRBJ2-1; maybe TRBD2 (7 bases). V was cut by 2 bases and J by 6 bases, with 17 bases left in between. Germline CDR1 LGHNA, CDR2 YNFKEQ. This CDR3 is built from 16 residues. DNA for the CDR3: TGTGCCAGCAGCCAACTCTCGCGGGGGCACCTCAATGAGCAGTTCTTC. Amino acids: CASSQLSRGHLNEQFF.

This clone turned up a few times. J is TRBJ1-2 and V is TRBV6-1; 7 bases are shared with TRBD1. This CDR3 contains 14 residues. After removal of 7 bases from V and 4 bases from J, the junction contained 9 bases not matched to a gene. Germline values: CDR1 MNHNS, CDR2 SASEGT. CDR3 amino acids: CASTLTGFGYGYTF. The DNA of the CDR3 is TGTGCCAGCACCCTGACAGGGTTTGGCTATGGCTACACCTTC.

This clone was detected a few times. The chain links TRBV2 to TRBJ1-5, with a possible D match to TRBD1 (5 bases). Trimming removed 7 bases at V and 4 bases at J, with 11 bases between. This CDR3 region has 13 residues. Looked up from germline, CDR1 is SNHLY and CDR2 is FYNNEI. In nucleotides, the CDR3 is TGTGCCAGCATTAAAGACAGAAATCAGCCCCAGCATTTT. Its translation is CASIKDRNQPQHF.

This clone was observed a handful of times. CDR3 bases: TGTGCGGCGGCGGTGATGGACTATGGCTACACCTTC. Protein sequence: CAAAVMDYGYTF. V gene TRBV6-1 combines with J gene TRBJ1-2, with D hard to call. The CDR3 is 12 residues long. In germline, CDR1 is MNHNS, CDR2 SASEGT.

This chain connects TRBV7-6 to TRBJ1-5; D is ambiguous. The germline V gene has CDR1 SGHVS and CDR2 FNYEAQ. The V and J ends lost 1 base and 5 bases respectively, with 12 bases between them. The CDR3 has 15 amino acids. The chain's CDR3 is CASSLGGKIDQPQHF. The CDR3 region has the DNA TGTGCCAGCAGCTTAGGAGGGAAGATCGATCAGCCCCAGCATTTT.

Ten or more counts support this clone. The chain is built from TRBV7-9 and TRBJ1-5; D may be TRBD1 (6 bases). The CDR3 has 13 residues. V was clipped by 5 bases and J by 8 bases, with 13 bases between them. The germline V gene encodes CDR1 SEHNR and CDR2 FQNEAQ (reference sequence). The CDR3 is CASSPGVREPQHF. The CDR3 nucleotides are TGTGCCAGCAGCCCAGGGGTCCGGGAGCCCCAGCATTTT.

This chain joins TRBV4-1 and TRBJ2-3, with D possibly TRBD2 on 6 matching bases. Trimming pared 0 bases from V and 0 bases from J, leaving 13 bases between. Germline-derived CDR1 and CDR2 are MGHRA and YSYEKL. The CDR3 covers 17 residues. This CDR3 reads CASSQEGGGSSTDTQYF. CDR3 in DNA: TGCGCCAGCAGCCAAGAAGGTGGAGGGTCAAGCACAGATACGCAGTATTTT.

This clone was found a few times. V and J are TRBV5-1 and TRBJ2-1; TRBD1 matches at 9 bases. The CDR3 consists of 15 residues. V was clipped by 4 bases and J by 8 bases; unmatched bases: 10. Germline lookup yields CDR1 SGHRS and CDR2 YFSETQ. The DNA for the CDR3 is TGCGCCAGCAGCCAACAGGGGGCGATGTTTGATGAGCAGTTCTTC. Its protein product is CASSQQGAMFDEQFF.

This chain connects TRBV19 to TRBJ2-2, with D tentatively TRBD1 (6 bases). Germline CDR1 LNHDA, CDR2 SQIVND (reference sequence). The CDR3 length is 14 residues. V was shortened by 3 bases and J by 4 bases, with 9 bases between the two germline ends. The CDR3 reads CASSIGQFTGELFF. CDR3 DNA sequence: TGTGCCAGTAGTATCGGACAGTTCACCGGGGAGCTGTTTTTT.

This clone came up a few times. The CDR3 loop is CASSKQGGPGEETQYF. CDR3 coding DNA: TGTGCCAGCAGCAAACAGGGGGGGCCGGGGGAAGAGACCCAGTACTTC. The gene calls are TRBV5-8 and TRBJ2-5; D possibly corresponds to TRBD1 (8 bases). Germline V gives CDR1 SGHTS, CDR2 YDEGEE. This CDR3 has 16 amino acids. Trimming shortened V by 4 bases and J by 3 bases, and 19 bases separated the two germline ends.

Remarks on this clone: In the same sample, other DNA sequences code for this CDR3. The gene calls are TRBV9 and TRBJ2-7, with 11 bases identical to TRBD1. V dropped 2 bases and J dropped 4; count of bases not matched to a gene: 2. The CDR3 is 14 residues long. Germline CDR1 and CDR2: SGDLS and YYNGEE. CDR3 bases: TGTGCCAGCAGCGTGGGACAGGGGGGATACGAGCAGTACTTC. Residues: CASSVGQGGYEQYF.

This clone has only a few counts. V is TRBV7-9 and J is TRBJ1-6; 10 bases are a match to TRBD1. The CDR3 totals 12 residues. With V trimmed by 8 bases and J by 14 bases, 6 bases remained unmatched. The germline gives CDR1 SEHNR, CDR2 FQNEAQ (reference sequence). The CDR3 DNA sequence: TGTGCCAGCGGACAGGGGGATCTCGCCCTCCACTTT. Its translation: CASGQGDLALHF.